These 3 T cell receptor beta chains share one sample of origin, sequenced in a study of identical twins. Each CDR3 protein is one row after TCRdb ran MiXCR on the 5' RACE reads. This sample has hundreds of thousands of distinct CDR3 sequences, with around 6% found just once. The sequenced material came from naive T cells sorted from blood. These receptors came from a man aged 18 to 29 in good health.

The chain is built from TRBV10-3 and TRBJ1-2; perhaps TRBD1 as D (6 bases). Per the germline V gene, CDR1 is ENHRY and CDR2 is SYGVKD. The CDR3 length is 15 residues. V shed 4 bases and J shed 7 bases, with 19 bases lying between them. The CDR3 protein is CAISGLTTGGSGYTF. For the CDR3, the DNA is TGTGCCATCAGTGGGTTAACGACAGGCGGCAGTGGCTACACCTTC.

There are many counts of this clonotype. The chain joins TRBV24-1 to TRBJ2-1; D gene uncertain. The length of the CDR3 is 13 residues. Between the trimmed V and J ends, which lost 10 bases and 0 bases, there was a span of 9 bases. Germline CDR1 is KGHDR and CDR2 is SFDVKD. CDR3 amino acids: CATGSASYNEQFF. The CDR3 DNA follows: TGTGCCACGGGGTCCGCCTCCTACAATGAGCAGTTCTTC.

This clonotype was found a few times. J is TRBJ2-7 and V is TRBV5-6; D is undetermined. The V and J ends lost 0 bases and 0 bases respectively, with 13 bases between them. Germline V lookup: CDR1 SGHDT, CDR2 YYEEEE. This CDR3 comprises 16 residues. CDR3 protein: CASSLAKALSSYEQYF. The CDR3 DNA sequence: TGTGCCAGCAGCTTGGCCAAGGCCTTAAGCTCCTACGAGCAGTACTTC. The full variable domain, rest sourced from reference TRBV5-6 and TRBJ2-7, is DAGVTQSPTHLIKTRGQQVTLRCSPKSGHDTVSWYQQALGQGPQFIFQYYEEEERQRGNFPDRFSGHQFPNYSSELNVNALLLGDSALYLCASSLAKALSSYEQYFGPGTRLTVT.